The T cell receptor beta chain under discussion was sequenced for a study of cytomegalovirus exposure and HLA in healthy donors. V gave up 5 bases and J gave up 3 bases, with 18 bases separating them. The CDR3 runs to 16 residues. CDR1 SGHVS and CDR2 FNYEAQ come from the germline V gene. Use of 60 Vbeta and 13 Jbeta primers characterized the PCR. The assay was immunoSEQ multiplex PCR, and TCRdb's table has in-frame clones only and misses some. The repertoire holds around 130,000 clones, with 80% as singletons. This receptor was identified in a woman aged 40 to 49 in good health and CMV-seronegative. Sequencing was carried out using PBMCs. The J gene is TRBJ2-3, the V gene TRBV7-6; perhaps TRBD2 as D (7 bases). CDR3 in amino acids: CASSLGGAGSTDTQYF. The CDR3 DNA reads as TGTGCCAGCAGCCTAGGGGGAGCGGGGAGTACAGATACGCAGTATTTT. The full variable domain, with the rest looked up from reference TRBV7-6 and TRBJ2-3, is GAGVSQSPRYKVTKRGQDVALRCDPISGHVSLYWYRQALGQGPEFLTYFNYEAQQDKSGLPNDRFSAERPEGSISTLTIQRTEQRDSAMYRCASSLGGAGSTDTQYFGPGTRLTVL.